Below, 30 T cell receptor beta chains from the same sample are listed, as sequenced in a study of blood T cell repertoires in COVID-19 (TCRdb year 2020). Library creation used the immunoSEQ multiplex PCR assay. Sourced from immuneACCESS, this table was stored by TCRdb with only in-frame sequences that have V and J called. A share of the clones is absent; for the studies checked, an unresolved V gene accounts for under half, and the remainder has no known explanation. A total of some 85,000 clones appear in this sample, just under 80% of them only once. Of the sample, about 5.7% is held by the ten largest clones. The sequencing sample was made of peripheral blood. Source of these receptors: a man between 65 and 85 years old with COVID-19, enrolled during active disease.

The chain employs TRBV11-2 and TRBJ2-3; TRBD2 matches 14 bases. CDR3 length: 17 amino acids. Germline lookup yields CDR1 SGHAT and CDR2 FQNNGV. Trimming took 1 base from V and 4 from J; bases not matched to a gene: 4. The CDR3 sequence: CASSLAGTSGSSDTQYF. CDR3 nucleotide sequence: TGTGCCAGCAGCTTAGCCGGGACTAGCGGGAGCTCAGATACGCAGTATTTT.

This chain links TRBV7-8 with TRBJ2-1, with 13 bases that match TRBD2. CDR3 length: 16 residues. Per germline, CDR1 SGHVS and CDR2 FQNEAQ. Unmatched junction bases numbered 1, after V lost 2 bases and J lost 3 bases. The CDR3 protein is CASSLTSGRGYNEQFF. In DNA, the CDR3 is TGTGCCAGCAGCTTAACTAGCGGGAGGGGCTACAATGAGCAGTTCTTC.

J is TRBJ1-4 and V is TRBV2, with D hard to call. The V end was cut by 1 base, the J end by 8 bases, with 14 bases between. This CDR3 has 15 amino acids. Germline values: CDR1 SNHLY, CDR2 FYNNEI. This chain's CDR3 is CASSEGGVFREKLFF. CDR3 nucleotide sequence: TGTGCCAGCAGTGAAGGAGGCGTCTTTAGGGAAAAACTGTTTTTT.

The chain is built from TRBV27 and TRBJ1-5, with D unresolved. Trimming cost V 6 bases and J 5 bases, with 11 bases left between them. This CDR3 comprises 13 residues. Per germline, CDR1 MNHEY and CDR2 SMNVEV (reference sequence). CDR3 sequence (DNA): TGTGCCAGCAGCCAGAGGCCTGATCAGCCCCAGCATTTT. This gives the protein CASSQRPDQPQHF.

The table lists this clone with a count of one. The chain employs TRBV30 and TRBJ2-2; TRBD2 might be the D (6 bases). Germline assignment: CDR1 GTSNPN and CDR2 SVGIG (reference sequence). The CDR3 contains 15 residues. Trimming took off 2 bases at V and 1 base at J, with 11 bases between the two ends. The CDR3 bases are TGTGCCTGGAGTCTTGCGGGGCGGAACACCGGGGAGCTGTTTTTT. Protein sequence: CAWSLAGRNTGELFF.

This clone has only a few counts. The rearrangement uses TRBV3-1 (or the pseudogene TRBV3-2) and TRBJ1-2; 7 nucleotides line up with TRBD1. Germline V gene sequence: CDR1 LGHDT, CDR2 YNNKEL (reference sequence). V gave up 1 base and J gave up 8 bases; unmatched junction bases: 7. CDR3 length equals 14 residues. The CDR3 nucleotides read TGTGCCAGCAGCCAAGCCTCGACAGGGCGGGGCTACACCTTC. It translates to CASSQASTGRGYTF.

The V call is TRBV29-1, the J call TRBJ1-5; a possible D gene is TRBD1 (5 bases). In germline, CDR1 is SQVTM, CDR2 ANQGSEA. V lost 0 bases, J lost 7 bases, and 10 bases lay in between. This CDR3 contains 13 residues. CDR3 DNA: TGCAGCGTTGAAGATAGGAGGGGCCAGCCCCAGCATTTT. This sequence encodes CSVEDRRGQPQHF.

The genes are TRBV7-2 and TRBJ1-2, with D tentatively TRBD1 (5 bases). The V gene's germline CDR1 is SGHTA and CDR2 FQGNSA. The CDR3 contains 15 residues. V shed 4 bases and J shed 8 bases, with 20 bases lying between them. The DNA of the CDR3 is TGTGCCAGCAGCTCTCTAACCGGGCCTCAGGGAGGCTACACCTTC. Amino acids: CASSSLTGPQGGYTF. Combining the CDR3 with reference TRBV7-2 and TRBJ1-2 gives the whole variable domain GAGVSQSPSNKVTEKGKDVELRCDPISGHTALYWYRQSLGQGLEFLIYFQGNSAPDKSGLPSDRFSAERTGGSVSTLTIQRTQQEDSAVYLCASSSLTGPQGGYTFGSGTRLTVV.

This clone came up a few times. The V call is TRBV5-1, the J call TRBJ2-1, with D unresolved. The V gene lost 0 bases and the J gene lost 10 bases, with 11 bases spanning the gap. The CDR3 loop spans 13 amino acids. From germline, CDR1 is SGHRS and CDR2 YFSETQ. For the CDR3, the DNA is TGCGCCAGCAGCTTGGATCGGTCGCGAGAGCAGTTCTTC. Its protein product is CASSLDRSREQFF.

The chain combines TRBV7-2 with TRBJ1-1; D uncertain. V dropped 5 bases and J dropped 1 base, with 8 bases sitting between them. Per the germline V gene, CDR1 is SGHTA and CDR2 is FQGNSA. The CDR3 is 13 amino acids. The CDR3 sequence is CASSREGNTEAFF. The CDR3 DNA follows: TGTGCCAGCAGCCGCGAGGGGAACACTGAAGCTTTCTTT.

The chain employs TRBV5-1 and TRBJ2-2; D may be TRBD2 (7 bases). Per the germline V gene, CDR1 is SGHRS and CDR2 is YFSETQ. This CDR3 spans 16 amino acids. V was trimmed by 3 bases and J by 1 base, leaving 13 bases between them. CDR3 nucleotides: TGCGCCAGCAGCTGGGCGGGGGCAGTGAACACCGGGGAGCTGTTTTTT. Translating it yields CASSWAGAVNTGELFF.

This clone appeared a few times. The gene calls are TRBV18 and TRBJ2-7; 7 nucleotides match TRBD2. V was pared by 6 bases and J by 1 base, with 6 bases of the junction left unmatched. Looked up from germline, CDR1 is KGHSH and CDR2 is LQKENI. This CDR3 spans 14 amino acids. CDR3: CASSRGLVSYEQYF. The CDR3 DNA sequence: TGTGCCAGCTCCCGAGGACTAGTGTCCTACGAGCAGTACTTC. Full variable domain (outside the CDR3, taken from reference TRBV18 and TRBJ2-7): NAGVMQNPRHLVRRRGQEARLRCSPMKGHSHVYWYRQLPEEGLKFMVYLQKENIIDESGMPKERFSAEFPKEGPSILRIQQVVRGDSAAYFCASSRGLVSYEQYFGPGTRLTVT.

The CDR3 loop is CASSLLELAGVEQFF. CDR3 in DNA: TGTGCCAGCAGCTTATTGGAACTAGCGGGAGTTGAGCAGTTCTTC. The genes are TRBV13 and TRBJ2-1; 11 nucleotides agree with TRBD2. The junction had 6 bases not matched to a gene; V was cut back by 2 bases and J by 9 bases. The CDR3 has 15 residues. CDR1 and CDR2 (germline): PRHDT, FYEKMQ (reference sequence).

CDR3 protein: CASSGGTRVGGYTF. DNA for the CDR3: TGTGCCAGCAGCGGTGGGACACGGGTCGGTGGCTACACCTTC. This chain joins TRBV11-3 and TRBJ1-2; tentative D call: TRBD1 (6 bases). The CDR3 contains 14 residues. Germline CDR1 reads SGHNT; CDR2 reads YENEEA. Trimming cost V 5 bases and J 7 bases, with 17 bases left between them.

This chain joins TRBV18 and TRBJ2-1, with 16 bases lining up with TRBD2. The CDR3 contains 16 residues. With 3 bases clipped from V and 6 bases from J, the junction kept 2 bases outside the gene matches. The V gene's germline CDR1 is KGHSH and CDR2 LQKENI. The CDR3 nucleotides are TGTGCCAGCTCACCGGGACTAGCGGGGGGGCGCAATGAGCAGTTCTTC. This encodes CASSPGLAGGRNEQFF. The full variable domain, rest sourced from reference TRBV18 and TRBJ2-1, is NAGVMQNPRHLVRRRGQEARLRCSPMKGHSHVYWYRQLPEEGLKFMVYLQKENIIDESGMPKERFSAEFPKEGPSILRIQQVVRGDSAAYFCASSPGLAGGRNEQFFGPGTRLTVL.

This clone has only a few counts. The V gene is TRBV21-1, the J gene TRBJ1-5. TRBV21-1 is marked as a pseudogene. CDR3 length equals 17 residues. CDR3 protein: CASSREHPPVPNQPQHF. DNA for the CDR3: TGTGCCAGCAGCCGGGAGCATCCGCCAGTCCCTAATCAGCCCCAGCATTTT.

This clone was found a few times. The chain combines TRBV11-2 with TRBJ2-7, with D maybe TRBD2 (5 bases). This CDR3 is 14 amino acids long. V lost 5 bases and J lost 3, with 14 bases in between. The germline gives CDR1 SGHAT, CDR2 FQNNGV. In nucleotides, the CDR3 is TGTGCCAGCAGCCCCGCGGAAGGAGGCTACGAGCAGTACTTC. Protein sequence: CASSPAEGGYEQYF.

As regards this clone: An end of the junction differs from the germline gene, which may be a read error. This chain uses TRBV3-1 (or the pseudogene TRBV3-2) with TRBJ1-5; D call uncertain. From germline, CDR1 is LGHDT and CDR2 YNNKEL (reference sequence). This CDR3 is 16 amino acids long. CDR3 DNA sequence: TGTGCCAGCAGCAGCGAGAGTCCCTATAGCATTCAGCCCCAGCATTTT. It is translated as CASSSESPYSIQPQHF.

This sequence joins TRBV5-4 and TRBJ2-5; 7 nucleotides agree with TRBD1. CDR3 length: 16 amino acids. J was trimmed by 2 bases and V by 4 bases; bases with no gene match: 11. The V gene's germline CDR1 is SGHNT and CDR2 YYREEE (reference sequence). This chain's CDR3 is CASSPGGTARQETQYF. The CDR3 DNA is TGTGCCAGCAGCCCGGGTGGGACAGCCCGACAAGAGACCCAGTACTTC.

The chain uses TRBV20-1 and TRBJ1-2; no definite D call. With 8 bases removed from V and 4 bases from J, the gap between germline ends came to 11 bases. The length of the CDR3 is 11 residues. The germline CDR1 and CDR2 sequences are DFQATT and SNEGSKA (reference sequence). In DNA form, the CDR3 reads TGCAGTCTGAGCCAGGCCTATGGCTACACCTTC. This translates into CSLSQAYGYTF.

The V and J genes are TRBV11-2 and TRBJ2-3; a possible D gene is TRBD1 (5 bases). The CDR3 has 15 residues. In germline, CDR1 is SGHAT, CDR2 FQNNGV. V was cut by 5 bases and J by 1 base, with 13 bases left in between. DNA for the CDR3: TGTGCCAGCAGCCAAATGATAGGGGGCACAGATACGCAGTATTTT. Translation: CASSQMIGGTDTQYF.

The chain uses TRBV6-6 and TRBJ1-1, with TRBD1 identical over 10 bases. In germline, CDR1 is MNHNY, CDR2 SVGAGI (reference sequence). The V gene end was trimmed by 0 bases and the J gene end by 6 bases; junction bases not matched to a gene: 4. CDR3 size: 15 residues. CDR3 DNA sequence: TGTGCCAGCAGTTACTCGAGCGGACAGGGGGCTGAAGCTTTCTTT. Encoded protein: CASSYSSGQGAEAFF.

V and J are TRBV6-1 and TRBJ1-5, with 12 bases lining up with TRBD1. The germline V gene has CDR1 MNHNS and CDR2 SASEGT. This CDR3 region has 17 residues. After removal of 1 base from V and 11 bases from J, the junction contained 12 bases not matched to a gene. CDR3: CASSEVGQGARHWTQHF. CDR3 DNA sequence: TGTGCCAGCAGTGAAGTGGGACAGGGGGCACGTCATTGGACCCAGCATTTT.

This chain links TRBV7-9 with TRBJ1-4; 9 nucleotides align to TRBD1. Germline V lookup: CDR1 SEHNR, CDR2 FQNEAQ (reference sequence). With V trimmed by 5 bases and J by 0 bases, 4 bases remained unmatched. The CDR3 runs 16 residues. This chain's CDR3 is CASSLGTGPTNEKLFF. CDR3 nucleotide sequence: TGTGCCAGCAGCCTTGGGACAGGGCCAACTAATGAAAAACTGTTTTTT.

The V gene is TRBV28, the J gene TRBJ2-4; tentatively, D is TRBD1 (6 bases). The ends were cut back, 1 base at V and 2 bases at J, with 15 bases in the middle. Germline V lookup: CDR1 MDHEN, CDR2 SYDVKM. This CDR3 contains 17 residues. Here the CDR3 DNA reads TGTGCCAGCAGTTTATTCCCCCTCACAGGGCCCAAAAACATTCAGTACTTC. Amino acid sequence: CASSLFPLTGPKNIQYF.

V usage is TRBV7-9 and J usage is TRBJ1-2; 8 bases align to TRBD1. J lost 8 bases, V lost 0 bases, and 5 bases had no gene match. Germline V gives CDR1 SEHNR, CDR2 FQNEAQ (reference sequence). This CDR3 region has 14 residues. The DNA for the CDR3 is TGTGCCAGCAGCTTAGCCCAGGGGGCGGACGGCTACACCTTC. It translates to CASSLAQGADGYTF.

The V call is TRBV27, the J call TRBJ1-1; 7 positions match TRBD1. In germline, CDR1 is MNHEY, CDR2 SMNVEV (reference sequence). Unmatched junction bases numbered 4, after V lost 4 bases and J lost 2 bases. This CDR3 contains 14 residues. CDR3 DNA: TGTGCCAGCAGTTCCACAGGGGCCAACACTGAAGCTTTCTTT. Amino acids: CASSSTGANTEAFF.

J is TRBJ2-3 and V is TRBV6-5; D might be TRBD2 (5 bases). V was pared by 0 bases and J by 7 bases, with 11 bases between. CDR1 and CDR2 (germline): MNHEY, SVGAGI. The CDR3 length is 14 residues. The DNA for the CDR3 is TGTGCCAGCAGTTACTCGAGGACTTACAATACGCAGTATTTT. It is translated as CASSYSRTYNTQYF.

V is TRBV11-3 and J is TRBJ2-5; 8 bases align to TRBD1. This CDR3 has 15 amino acids. CDR1 SGHNT and CDR2 YENEEA come from the germline V gene. The V segment lost 5 bases and the J segment 5 bases; nucleotides outside the gene matches: 10. The chain's CDR3 is CASSPRQGRVETQYF. The CDR3 nucleotides read TGTGCCAGCAGCCCCCGACAGGGGCGAGTTGAGACCCAGTACTTC.

V is TRBV4-3 and J is TRBJ2-7, with 7 bases identical to TRBD2. Trimming cost V 1 base and J 3 bases; bases outside gene matches: 3. Germline-derived CDR1 and CDR2 are LGHNA and YSLEER. The CDR3 totals 14 residues. The CDR3 loop is CASSQVGEGYEQYF. Written as DNA, the CDR3 is TGCGCCAGCAGCCAAGTGGGGGAGGGCTACGAGCAGTACTTC.